This T cell receptor (beta chain) stems from a study of T cells in Graves' hyperthyroidism and ophthalmopathy. It was uncontrolled infection, other autoimmune disease, pregnancy or lactation that excluded patients. This CDR3 is built from 13 residues. V lost 5 bases and J lost 5; bases outside the gene matches: 5. The germline V gene has CDR1 SEHNR and CDR2 FQNEAQ (reference sequence). Study-level results: Ophthalmopathy prediction by the model preceded onset by a median about 6.3 months. Blood also carried most thyroid clonotypes expanded above 0.001.

Researchers amplified the TCR beta CDR3 regions from RNA transcripts. HTBI primers were used for first-round RT-PCR of the TCR CDR3. TCRdb reprocessed the multiplex PCR reads with MiXCR, giving one entry per CDR3 protein. The table records 300,000 to 400,000 distinct CDR3 sequences, roughly 14% of them present only once. This clonotype was recorded a few times. As yet, its antigen is unknown. This rearrangement joins TRBV7-9 to TRBJ2-5, with 7 bases fitting TRBD2. The sample comprised blood. The sequence derives from a woman aged 25-40 years with Graves' ophthalmopathy. In DNA, the CDR3 is TGTGCCAGCAGCGAAGCCGGGAGGGAGACCCAGTACTTC. Its protein product is CASSEAGRETQYF.